This T cell receptor beta chain was found in a study of early T cells in non-severe SARS-CoV-2 infection. As for the study in general: Chains stayed unpaired after sequencing of bulk RNA from unsorted whole blood.

Germline V gives CDR1 LGHNT, CDR2 FRNRAP. The CDR3 runs 13 residues. V was cut by 3 bases and J by 6 bases, with 10 bases left in between. This clonotype was detected a few times. Its antigen is currently unknown. Individually, cDNA molecules had unique molecular identifiers attached to them. TCRdb analysed the 5' RACE reads with MiXCR anew, one entry per CDR3 protein. The data show 68,000 or so distinct CDR3 sequences, less than 15% seen once. Study-level results: Matching results from VDJdb favored anti-spike CD8 responses, leaving private and CD4 specificities undetected.

Sequenced input: whole blood. The clonotype originates from an adult who was a healthcare worker with PCR-confirmed SARS-CoV-2 infection or an uninfected control (not recorded which). The J gene is TRBJ2-3, the V gene TRBV12-5; D remains ambiguous. In DNA, the CDR3 is TGTGCTAGTGGTTTCCCCGCTACGGATACGCAGTATTTT. Protein product: CASGFPATDTQYF.